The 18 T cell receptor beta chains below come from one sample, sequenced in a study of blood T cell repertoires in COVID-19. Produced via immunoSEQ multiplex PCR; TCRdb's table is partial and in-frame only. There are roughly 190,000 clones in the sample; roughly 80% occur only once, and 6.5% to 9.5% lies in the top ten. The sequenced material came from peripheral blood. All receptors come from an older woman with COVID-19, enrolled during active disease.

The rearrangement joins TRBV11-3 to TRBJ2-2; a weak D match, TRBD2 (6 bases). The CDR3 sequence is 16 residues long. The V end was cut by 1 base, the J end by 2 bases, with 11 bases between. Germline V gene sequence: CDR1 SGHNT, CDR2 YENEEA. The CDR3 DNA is TGTGCCAGCAGCTTAGTAGTCGGGAGCAACACCGGGGAGCTGTTTTTT. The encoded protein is CASSLVVGSNTGELFF.

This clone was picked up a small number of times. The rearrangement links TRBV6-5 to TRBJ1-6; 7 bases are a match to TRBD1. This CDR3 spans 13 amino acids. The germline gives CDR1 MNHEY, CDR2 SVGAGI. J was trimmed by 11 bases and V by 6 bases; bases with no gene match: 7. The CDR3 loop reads CASRGIRGAPLHF. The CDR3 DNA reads TGTGCCAGCAGGGGCATCAGGGGGGCACCCCTCCACTTT.

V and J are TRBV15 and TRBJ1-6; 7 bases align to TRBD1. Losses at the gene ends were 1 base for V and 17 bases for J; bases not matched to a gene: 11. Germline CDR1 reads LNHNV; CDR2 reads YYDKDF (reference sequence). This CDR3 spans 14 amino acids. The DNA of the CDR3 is TGTGCCACCAGCAGAGGAAGACAGGGCCCACTGGTCCACTTT. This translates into CATSRGRQGPLVHF.

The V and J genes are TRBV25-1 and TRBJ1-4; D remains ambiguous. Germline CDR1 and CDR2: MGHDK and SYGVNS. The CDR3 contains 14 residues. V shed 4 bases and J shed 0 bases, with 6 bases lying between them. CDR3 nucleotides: TGTGCCAGCAGTGTCGGGTCAACTAATGAAAAACTGTTTTTT. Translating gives CASSVGSTNEKLFF.

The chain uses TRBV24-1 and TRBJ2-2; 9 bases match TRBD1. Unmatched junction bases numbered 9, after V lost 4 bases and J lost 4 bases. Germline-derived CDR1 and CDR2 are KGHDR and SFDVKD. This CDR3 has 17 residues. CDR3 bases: TGTGCCACCAGTGACCCTGGACAGGGGTTGACCACCGGGGAGCTGTTTTTT. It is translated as CATSDPGQGLTTGELFF.

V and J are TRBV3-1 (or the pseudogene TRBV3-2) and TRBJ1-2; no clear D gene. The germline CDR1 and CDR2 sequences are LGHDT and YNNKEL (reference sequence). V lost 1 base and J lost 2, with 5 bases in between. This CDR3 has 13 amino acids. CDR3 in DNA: TGTGCCAGCAGCCAAGGTGAGAACTATGGCTACACCTTC. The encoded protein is CASSQGENYGYTF.

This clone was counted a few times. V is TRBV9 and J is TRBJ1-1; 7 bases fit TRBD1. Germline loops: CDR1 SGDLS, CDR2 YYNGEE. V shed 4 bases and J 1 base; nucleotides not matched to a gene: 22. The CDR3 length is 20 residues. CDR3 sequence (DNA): TGTGCCAGCAGCCTCGTGACTCCGGGACAGCTCGAAGTAGGGAACACTGAAGCTTTCTTT. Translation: CASSLVTPGQLEVGNTEAFF.

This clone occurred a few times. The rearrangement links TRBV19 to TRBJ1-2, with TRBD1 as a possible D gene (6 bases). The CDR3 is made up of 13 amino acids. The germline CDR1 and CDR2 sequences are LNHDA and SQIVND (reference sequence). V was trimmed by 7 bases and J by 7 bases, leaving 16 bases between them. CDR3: CASTPLQGFGYTF. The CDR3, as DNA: TGTGCCAGTACGCCCCTCCAGGGGTTTGGCTACACCTTC.

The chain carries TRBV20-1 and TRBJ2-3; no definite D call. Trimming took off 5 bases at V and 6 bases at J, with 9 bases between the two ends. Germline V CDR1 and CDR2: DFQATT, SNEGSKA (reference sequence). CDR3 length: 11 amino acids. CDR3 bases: TGCAGTGCTCGGGTCGTGGATACGCAGTATTTT. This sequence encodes CSARVVDTQYF.

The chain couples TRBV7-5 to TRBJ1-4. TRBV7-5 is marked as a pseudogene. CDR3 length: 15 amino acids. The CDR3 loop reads CARSLGGGANEKLFF. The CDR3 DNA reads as TGTGCCAGAAGCTTAGGCGGGGGAGCTAATGAAAAACTGTTTTTT.

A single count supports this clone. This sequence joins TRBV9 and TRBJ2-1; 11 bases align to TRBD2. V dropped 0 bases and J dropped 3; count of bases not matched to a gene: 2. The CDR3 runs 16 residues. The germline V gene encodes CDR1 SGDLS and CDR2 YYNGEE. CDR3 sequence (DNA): TGTGCCAGCAGCGTAGGGACTAGCGGGTACTACAATGAGCAGTTCTTC. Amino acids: CASSVGTSGYYNEQFF.

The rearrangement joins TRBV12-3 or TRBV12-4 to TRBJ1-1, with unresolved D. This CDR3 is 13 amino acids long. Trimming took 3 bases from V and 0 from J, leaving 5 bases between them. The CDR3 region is CASSFQMNTEAFF. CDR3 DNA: TGTGCCAGCAGTTTTCAGATGAACACTGAAGCTTTCTTT.

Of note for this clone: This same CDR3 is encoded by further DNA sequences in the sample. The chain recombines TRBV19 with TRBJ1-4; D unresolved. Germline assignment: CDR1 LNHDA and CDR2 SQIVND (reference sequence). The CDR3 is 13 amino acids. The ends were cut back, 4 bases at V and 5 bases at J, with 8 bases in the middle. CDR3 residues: CASSSRVNEKLFF. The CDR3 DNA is TGTGCCAGTAGTAGTCGGGTAAATGAAAAACTGTTTTTT.

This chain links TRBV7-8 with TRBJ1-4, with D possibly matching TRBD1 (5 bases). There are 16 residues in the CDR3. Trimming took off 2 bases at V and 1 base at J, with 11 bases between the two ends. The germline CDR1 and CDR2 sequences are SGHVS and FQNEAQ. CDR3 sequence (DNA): TGTGCCAGCAGCTTACCCCCAGGGCAAACTAATGAAAAACTGTTTTTT. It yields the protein CASSLPPGQTNEKLFF.

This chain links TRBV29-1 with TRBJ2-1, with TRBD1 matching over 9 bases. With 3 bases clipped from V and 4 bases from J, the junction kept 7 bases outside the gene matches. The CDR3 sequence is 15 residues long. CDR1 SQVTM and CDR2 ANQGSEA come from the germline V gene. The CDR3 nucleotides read TGCAGCGTTGACCGCCGGGACAGGGAATACAATGAGCAGTTCTTC. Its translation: CSVDRRDREYNEQFF.

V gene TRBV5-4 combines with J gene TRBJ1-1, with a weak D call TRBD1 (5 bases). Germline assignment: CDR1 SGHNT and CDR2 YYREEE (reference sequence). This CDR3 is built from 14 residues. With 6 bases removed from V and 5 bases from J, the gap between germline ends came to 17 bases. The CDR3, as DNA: TGTGCCAGCAACCCGTGGGGGGTCCGAACTGAAGCTTTCTTT. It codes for CASNPWGVRTEAFF.

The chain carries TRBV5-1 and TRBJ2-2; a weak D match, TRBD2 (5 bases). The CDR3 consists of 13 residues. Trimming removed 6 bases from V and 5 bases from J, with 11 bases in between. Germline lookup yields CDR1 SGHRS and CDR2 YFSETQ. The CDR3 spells CASTVGRTGELFF. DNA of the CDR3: TGCGCCAGCACCGTGGGGAGAACCGGGGAGCTGTTTTTT.

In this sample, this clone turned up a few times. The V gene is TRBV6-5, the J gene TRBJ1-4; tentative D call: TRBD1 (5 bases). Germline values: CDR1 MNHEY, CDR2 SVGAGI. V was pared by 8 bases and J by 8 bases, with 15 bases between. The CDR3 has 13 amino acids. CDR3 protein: CASSGVIGEKLFF. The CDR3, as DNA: TGTGCCAGCTCGGGGGTAATTGGGGAAAAACTGTTTTTT.